These 5 T cell receptor beta chains originate from one sample sequenced in a study of cytomegalovirus exposure and HLA in healthy donors. A multiplex PCR was run with 60 Vbeta primers and 13 Jbeta primers. This table comes from immunoSEQ multiplex PCR, and its TCRdb copy is limited to in-frame clones, with some not included. The sample carries roughly 120,000 clones, 15% recorded once. The sequencing sample was made of PBMCs. These receptors came from a woman aged 18-29 years in good health and CMV-seronegative.

This sequence joins TRBV7-3 and TRBJ1-6; perhaps TRBD1 as D (6 bases). The CDR3 has 14 amino acids. Between the trimmed V and J ends, which lost 4 bases and 7 bases, there was a span of 11 bases. The germline V gene has CDR1 SGHTA and CDR2 FQGTGA. Here the CDR3 reads CASSSQGGNSPLHF. The CDR3 DNA follows: TGTGCCAGCAGCTCACAGGGTGGGAATTCACCCCTCCACTTT.

By its share, this clone is medium-sized (0.01 to 0.1%). Here the CDR3 DNA reads TGTGCCAGCAGTGACTCGTCCGGGACTAGCAATGAGCAGTTCTTC. The encoded protein is CASSDSSGTSNEQFF. The chain employs TRBV6-4 and TRBJ2-1; 8 bases map to TRBD2. Germline CDR1 is MRHNA and CDR2 is SNTAGT. Germline trimming cut 0 bases from V and 6 bases from J; bases unmatched to any gene: 4. This CDR3 spans 15 amino acids.

A few counts support this clone. CDR3 coding DNA: TGCGCCAGCGCTCTAGCGGGGGGCGCAGATACGCAGTATTTT. This codes for CASALAGGADTQYF. The chain carries TRBV5-1 and TRBJ2-3, with 11 bases that match TRBD2. CDR1 is SGHRS and CDR2 is YFSETQ in the germline V gene. The CDR3 is made up of 14 amino acids. With V trimmed by 7 bases and J by 4 bases, 5 bases remained unmatched.

This chain joins TRBV11-3 and TRBJ2-1; TRBD2 matches 9 bases. Germline values: CDR1 SGHNT, CDR2 YENEEA. The CDR3 has 15 residues. The ends lost 5 bases at V and 2 bases at J; junction bases unmatched: 4. The CDR3 nucleotides are TGTGCCAGCAGCGCGCGGGGGGGCCCCTACAATGAGCAGTTCTTC. It codes for CASSARGGPYNEQFF.

The chain has TRBV28 and TRBJ1-3, with D possibly TRBD1 on 5 matching bases. Germline CDR1 reads MDHEN; CDR2 reads SYDVKM. V was pared by 7 bases and J by 4 bases, with 14 bases between. The CDR3 spans 14 residues. The CDR3 loop reads CASIEGGAGNTIYF. CDR3 in DNA: TGTGCCAGCATTGAGGGAGGGGCCGGAAACACCATATATTTT.